Listed below are T cell receptor beta chains from one sample, sequenced in a study of T cell clusters in autoimmune cytopenias. TCRdb re-called the multiplex PCR reads; one entry per CDR3 protein, DNA not given. This listing includes approximately 16,000 distinct CDR3 sequences. Sequenced: peripheral blood. The receptors were sampled from a human donor with an autoimmune cytopenia or autoimmune hepatitis (not recorded which). Both conserved end residues are part of each CDR3. Rows give clone size only sometimes, using once, few, many, or a class for an expanded clone.

CDR3 protein	V gene	J gene	clone size
CASSLGASGELFF	TRBV13	TRBJ2-2	medium-sized
CATGGGRADTQYF	TRBV27	TRBJ2-3	-
CASSSPGTVPYEQYF	TRBV5-6	TRBJ2-7	-
CASSFGGPQHF	TRBV12-3/TRBV12-4	TRBJ1-5	-
CASSQDMGQGIMNTEAFF	TRBV5-6	TRBJ1-1	-
CASRARQARSGANVLTF	TRBV6-5	TRBJ2-6	-
CAWSGTIYEQYF	TRBV30	TRBJ2-7	-
CSALSRGGSETQYF	TRBV20-1	TRBJ2-5	-
CSARGGKYYGYTF	TRBV20-1	TRBJ1-2	-
CAIAGGQGSNYGYTF	TRBV10-3	TRBJ1-2	-
CASSFRGLGGPRTQYF	TRBV5-6	TRBJ2-5	-
CASSSNSGANVLTF	TRBV7-9	TRBJ2-6	-
CAWGQSNTGELFF	TRBV30	TRBJ2-2	medium-sized
CASSWLRTGGLISSGNTIYF	TRBV27	TRBJ1-3	-
CASSIVVTAYQPQHF	TRBV19	TRBJ1-5	-
CAWSDRDRGSPEAFF	TRBV30	TRBJ1-1	-
CATSTGDRAGTEAFF	TRBV15	TRBJ1-1	-
CASSLAGLTYEQYF	TRBV5-1	TRBJ2-7	-
CASSSRDSHGYTF	TRBV5-6	TRBJ1-2	-
CASSGYNSPLHF	TRBV28	TRBJ1-6	-
CASSFGAGTVVTEAFF	TRBV12-3/TRBV12-4	TRBJ1-1	medium-sized
CASRGSNQPQHF	TRBV6-1	TRBJ1-5	-
CASSSQGTYGYTF	TRBV12-3/TRBV12-4	TRBJ1-2	-
CASSPGTGQQFF	TRBV18	TRBJ2-1	-
CSVNGQGAYEQFF	TRBV29-1	TRBJ2-5	-
CASSLLAGLAYEQYF	TRBV12-3/TRBV12-4	TRBJ2-7	-
CASSQGQGKDTQYF	TRBV6-1	TRBJ2-3	medium-sized